The following is a T cell receptor (beta chain) sequence with its context. Its antigen remains unidentified. Primed by a sample-barcoded 5' primer and a J-beta primer mix, a second PCR proceeded for roughly 6 to 12 cycles. A template-switch adaptor that had 12 random nucleotides put a tag on each cDNA molecule. TCRdb itself ran the 5' RACE reads through MiXCR, one entry per CDR3 protein. The data contain around 800,000 distinct CDR3 sequences, 62% of them seen just once; the ten biggest clones take up around a quarter. CDR3 length: 15 residues. CDR1 and CDR2 from the germline V gene are SGHTA and FQGNSA. V gave up 8 bases and J gave up 5 bases, with 21 bases separating them. Collection of around 10 milliliters of peripheral blood was performed for each donor. Extractions gave at least 6 micrograms of total RNA per sample. The data were taken from a study of blood T cells in healthy people across ages.

Study conclusions and caveats: The long-lived group displayed more naive CD4+ cells, plus higher diversity, than the aged donors did.

The sample taken for sequencing was blood. The chain combines TRBV7-2 with TRBJ2-5; tentatively, D is TRBD2 (7 bases). The sequence was collected from a man aged 30 to 45 in good health. The CDR3 is CASGFNPGGGETQYF. The CDR3 DNA reads TGTGCCAGCGGATTTAATCCGGGGGGCGGGGAGACCCAGTACTTC.